These T cell receptor beta chains were read from a single sample in a study of human T cells and chemical hapten exposure. TCRdb recomputed calls from the RACE reads with MiXCR, one row per CDR3 protein. The repertoire has approximately 89,000 distinct CDR3 sequences, roughly 10% of them found once; the top ten carry about 2.5%. The sample in question was whole blood, obtained in connection with sensitization to the hapten diphenylcyclopropenone (DPC). Source of these receptors: a woman in her thirties with alopecia areata. Some clones in this sample may be carry-over from other donors' samples. CDR3s include the opening cysteine and the closing phenylalanine or tryptophan.

v_call cdr3_aa
TRBV12-3/TRBV12-4 CASSFGPGEEYSNQPQHF
TRBV24-1 CATSSSAESGNTIYF
TRBV12-3/TRBV12-4 CASSIGGIAKNIQYF
TRBV2 CASSEGGSHSYEQYF
TRBV7-2 CASSSGTGSYEQYF
TRBV29-1 CSVGGRTGLNTEAFF
TRBV12-5 CASGSGQGNNSPLHF
TRBV5-1 CASSEGLAGVEQYF
TRBV24-1 CATSEPGNGELFF
TRBV6-4 CASSERQGDTEAFF
TRBV7-2 CASSLIGQGVTKYEQYF
TRBV7-9 CASSSSPQGDQPQHF